This TCR beta chain was identified during a study of blood T cell repertoires in COVID-19. Whole-study context: T cells, B-cell-depleted T cells, or PBMCs supplied cDNA or gDNA.

Per the original methods: Amplifying reference gene primers gave estimates of nucleated cell counts. Some clones are missing from TCRdb's copy, which holds only in-frame ones; the method was immunoSEQ multiplex PCR. The V and J calls and clone size are taken from that table; D and trimming were inferred from the DNA. The sample includes about 160,000 clones, approximately 86% seen only once; the top ten take roughly 0.57%. The length of the CDR3 is 13 residues. The V end lost 6 bases, the J end lost 7 bases, and 13 bases lay between the germline ends. Germline loops: CDR1 LGHDT, CDR2 YNNKEL (reference sequence). Seattle participants joined during active infection and were tracked over time. This clone showed up just a few times.

The source is a man in his sixties with COVID-19, enrolled during active disease. The sequencing input was peripheral blood. The chain recombines TRBV3-1 (or the pseudogene TRBV3-2) with TRBJ2-1, with TRBD1 as a possible D gene (5 bases). The CDR3, as DNA: TGTGCCAGCAGACCCCCAGGGATTAATGAGCAGTTCTTC. It yields the protein CASRPPGINEQFF.